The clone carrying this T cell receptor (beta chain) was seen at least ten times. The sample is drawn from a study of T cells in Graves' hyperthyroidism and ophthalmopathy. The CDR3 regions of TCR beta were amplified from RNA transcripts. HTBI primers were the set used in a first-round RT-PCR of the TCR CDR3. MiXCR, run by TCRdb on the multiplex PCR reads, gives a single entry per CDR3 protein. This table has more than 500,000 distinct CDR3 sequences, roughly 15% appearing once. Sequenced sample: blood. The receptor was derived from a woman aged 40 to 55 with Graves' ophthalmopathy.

The CDR3 bases are TGTGCCAGCAGAGTTTCCGGGACAAACTACGAGCAGTACTTC. It codes for CASRVSGTNYEQYF. This sequence joins TRBV28 and TRBJ2-7; weak D call: TRBD1 (6 bases). The CDR3 is 14 residues long. V lost 6 bases and J lost 3, with 15 bases in between. The germline V gene has CDR1 MDHEN and CDR2 SYDVKM.